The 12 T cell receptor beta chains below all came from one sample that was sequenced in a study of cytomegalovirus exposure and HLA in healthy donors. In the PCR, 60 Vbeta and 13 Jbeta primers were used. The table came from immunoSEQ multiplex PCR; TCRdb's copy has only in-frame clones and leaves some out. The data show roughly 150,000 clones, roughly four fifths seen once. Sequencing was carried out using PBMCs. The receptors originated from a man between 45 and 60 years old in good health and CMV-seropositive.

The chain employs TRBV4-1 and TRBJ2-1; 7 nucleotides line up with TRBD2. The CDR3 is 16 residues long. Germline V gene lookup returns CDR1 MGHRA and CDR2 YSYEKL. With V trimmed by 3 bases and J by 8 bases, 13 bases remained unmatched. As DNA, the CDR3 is TGCGCCAGCAGCCAGACCCTCGCGGGAGTGAGCCATGAGCAGTTCTTC. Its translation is CASSQTLAGVSHEQFF.

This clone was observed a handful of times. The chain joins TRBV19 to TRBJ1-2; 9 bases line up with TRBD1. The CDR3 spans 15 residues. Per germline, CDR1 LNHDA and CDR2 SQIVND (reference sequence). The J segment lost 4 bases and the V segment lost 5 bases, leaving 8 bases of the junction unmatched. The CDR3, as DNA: TGTGCCAGTAGTGCGGGGACAGGGTCGCGCTATGGCTACACCTTC. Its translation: CASSAGTGSRYGYTF. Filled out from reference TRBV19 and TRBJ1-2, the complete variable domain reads DGGITQSPKYLFRKEGQNVTLSCEQNLNHDAMYWYRQDPGQGLRLIYYSQIVNDFQKGDIAEGYSVSREKKESFPLTVTSAQKNPTAFYLCASSAGTGSRYGYTFGSGTRLTVV.

Here the CDR3 reads CASSFIAGGPQNEQFF. CDR3 DNA sequence: TGTGCCAGCAGTTTTATCGCGGGAGGGCCTCAGAATGAGCAGTTCTTC. This chain links TRBV27 with TRBJ2-1, with TRBD2 matching 9 bases. CDR3 size: 16 residues. Germline V gene lookup returns CDR1 MNHEY and CDR2 SMNVEV (reference sequence). V lost 3 bases and J lost 7; bases outside the gene matches: 10.

Here the CDR3 reads CASSQDQGTNSPLHF. CDR3 DNA: TGCGCCAGCAGCCAAGATCAGGGAACCAATTCACCCCTCCACTTT. The rearrangement joins TRBV4-1 to TRBJ1-6; possibly TRBD1 for D (5 bases). V was pared by 0 bases and J by 7 bases, with 10 bases between. Per germline, CDR1 MGHRA and CDR2 YSYEKL. This CDR3 contains 15 residues.

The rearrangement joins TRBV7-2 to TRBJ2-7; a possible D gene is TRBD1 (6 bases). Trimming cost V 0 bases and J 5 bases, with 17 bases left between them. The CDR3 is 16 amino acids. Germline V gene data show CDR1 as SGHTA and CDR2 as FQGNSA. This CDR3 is CASSLALAGERNEQYF. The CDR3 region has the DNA TGTGCCAGCAGCTTAGCGCTGGCAGGGGAGAGGAACGAGCAGTACTTC.

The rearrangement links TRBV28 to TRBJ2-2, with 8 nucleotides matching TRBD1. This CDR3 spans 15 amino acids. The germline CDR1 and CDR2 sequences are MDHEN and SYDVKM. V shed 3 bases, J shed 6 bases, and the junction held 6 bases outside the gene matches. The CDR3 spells CASSFPDRVAGELFF. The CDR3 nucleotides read TGTGCCAGCAGTTTCCCGGACAGGGTCGCCGGGGAGCTGTTTTTT.

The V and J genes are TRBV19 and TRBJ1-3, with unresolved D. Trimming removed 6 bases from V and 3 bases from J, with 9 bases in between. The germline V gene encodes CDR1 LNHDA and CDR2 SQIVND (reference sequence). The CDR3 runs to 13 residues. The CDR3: CASSRVGGNTIYF. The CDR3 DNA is TGTGCCAGTAGCCGGGTGGGTGGAAACACCATATATTTT.

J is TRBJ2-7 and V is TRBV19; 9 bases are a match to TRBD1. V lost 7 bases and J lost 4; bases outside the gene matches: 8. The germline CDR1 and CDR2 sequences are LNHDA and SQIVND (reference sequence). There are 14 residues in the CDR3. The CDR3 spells CASTSDRGGYEQYF. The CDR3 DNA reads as TGTGCCAGTACCTCGGACAGGGGAGGATACGAGCAGTACTTC. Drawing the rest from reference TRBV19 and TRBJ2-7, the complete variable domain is DGGITQSPKYLFRKEGQNVTLSCEQNLNHDAMYWYRQDPGQGLRLIYYSQIVNDFQKGDIAEGYSVSREKKESFPLTVTSAQKNPTAFYLCASTSDRGGYEQYFGPGTRLTVT.

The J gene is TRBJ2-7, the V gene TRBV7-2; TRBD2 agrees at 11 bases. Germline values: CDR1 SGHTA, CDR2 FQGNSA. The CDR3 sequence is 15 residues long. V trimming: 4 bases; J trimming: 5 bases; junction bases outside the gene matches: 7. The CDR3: CASSYTSGRSDEQYF. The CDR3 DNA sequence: TGTGCCAGCAGCTATACTAGCGGGAGATCGGACGAGCAGTACTTC.

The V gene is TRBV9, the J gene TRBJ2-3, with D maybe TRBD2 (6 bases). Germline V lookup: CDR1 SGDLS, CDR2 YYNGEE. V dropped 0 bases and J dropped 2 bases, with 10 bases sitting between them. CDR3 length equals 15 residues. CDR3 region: CASSVVGLVTDTQYF. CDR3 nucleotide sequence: TGTGCCAGCAGCGTAGTGGGACTTGTCACAGATACGCAGTATTTT. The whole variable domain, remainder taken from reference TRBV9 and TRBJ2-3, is DSGVTQTPKHLITATGQRVTLRCSPRSGDLSVYWYQQSLDQGLQFLIQYYNGEERAKGNILERFSAQQFPDLHSELNLSSLELGDSALYFCASSVVGLVTDTQYFGPGTRLTVL.

Here the CDR3 reads CASSEWGGGRSTGELFF. The CDR3 DNA reads as TGTGCCAGCAGTGAATGGGGCGGGGGCCGGAGTACCGGGGAGCTGTTTTTT. The chain is built from TRBV2 and TRBJ2-2, with D possibly being TRBD2 (7 bases). Germline CDR1 reads SNHLY; CDR2 reads FYNNEI. The V and J ends lost 2 bases and 5 bases respectively, with 18 bases between them. The CDR3 length is 17 residues. The full variable domain, in which reference TRBV2 and TRBJ2-2 provide the parts outside the CDR3, is EPEVTQTPSHQVTQMGQEVILRCVPISNHLYFYWYRQILGQKVEFLVSFYNNEISEKSEIFDDQFSVERPDGSNFTLKIRSTKLEDSAMYFCASSEWGGGRSTGELFFGEGSRLTVL.

The CDR3, as DNA: TGTGCCAACCTTAGGACAGACTACACCGGGGAGCTGTTTTTT. The encoded protein is CANLRTDYTGELFF. This chain joins TRBV28 and TRBJ2-2; TRBD1 is a possible D gene (6 bases). The V gene lost 10 bases and the J gene lost 3 bases, with 15 bases spanning the gap. CDR1 MDHEN and CDR2 SYDVKM come from the germline V gene. This CDR3 is built from 14 residues.